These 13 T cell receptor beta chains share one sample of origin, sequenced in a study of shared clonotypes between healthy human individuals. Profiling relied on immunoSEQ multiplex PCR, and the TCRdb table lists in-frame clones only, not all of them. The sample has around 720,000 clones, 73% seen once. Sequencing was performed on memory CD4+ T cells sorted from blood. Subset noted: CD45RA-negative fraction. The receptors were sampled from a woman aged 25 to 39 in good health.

The CDR3 region has the DNA TGCAGCGTGGGCAGGGAAGAAGGAAACACCATATATTTT. Protein product: CSVGREEGNTIYF. The chain carries TRBV29-1 and TRBJ1-3; D is possibly TRBD1 (5 bases). CDR3 size: 13 residues. With 6 bases removed from V and 4 bases from J, the gap between germline ends came to 13 bases. CDR1 is SQVTM, CDR2 ANQGSEA, per germline.

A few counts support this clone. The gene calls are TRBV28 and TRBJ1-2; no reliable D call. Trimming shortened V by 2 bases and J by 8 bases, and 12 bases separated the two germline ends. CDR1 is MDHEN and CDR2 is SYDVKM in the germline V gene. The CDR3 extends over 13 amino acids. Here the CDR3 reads CASSLEGRRGYTF. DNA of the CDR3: TGTGCCAGCAGTTTAGAAGGACGGCGGGGCTACACCTTC.

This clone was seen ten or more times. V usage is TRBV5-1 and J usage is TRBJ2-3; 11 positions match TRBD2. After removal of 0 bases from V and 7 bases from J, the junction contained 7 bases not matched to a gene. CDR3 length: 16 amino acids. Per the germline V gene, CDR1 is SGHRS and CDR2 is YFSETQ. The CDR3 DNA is TGCGCCAGCAGCTTGGAGCTAGCGGGAGGTGAGAATACGCAGTATTTT. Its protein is CASSLELAGGENTQYF.

The CDR3 is CASSHDRGFDEQFF. The CDR3 nucleotides are TGTGCCAGCAGCCATGATAGGGGGTTCGATGAGCAGTTCTTC. V gene TRBV14 combines with J gene TRBJ2-1; D possibly corresponds to TRBD1 (6 bases). From germline, CDR1 is SGHDN and CDR2 FVKESK. CDR3 size: 14 residues. The ends were cut back, 3 bases at V and 8 bases at J, with 14 bases in the middle.

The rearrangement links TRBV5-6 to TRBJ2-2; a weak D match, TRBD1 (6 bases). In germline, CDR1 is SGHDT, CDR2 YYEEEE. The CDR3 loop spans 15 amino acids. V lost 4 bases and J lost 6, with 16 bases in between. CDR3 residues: CASSRAGTPSGELFF. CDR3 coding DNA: TGTGCCAGCAGCAGAGCCGGGACACCGTCCGGGGAGCTGTTTTTT.

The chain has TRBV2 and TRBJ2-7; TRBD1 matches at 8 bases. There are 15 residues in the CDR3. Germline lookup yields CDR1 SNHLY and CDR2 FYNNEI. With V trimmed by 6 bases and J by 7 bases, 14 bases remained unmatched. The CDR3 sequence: CASRDRARGKGEQYF. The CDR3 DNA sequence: TGTGCCAGCAGGGACAGGGCCAGGGGCAAGGGTGAGCAGTACTTC.

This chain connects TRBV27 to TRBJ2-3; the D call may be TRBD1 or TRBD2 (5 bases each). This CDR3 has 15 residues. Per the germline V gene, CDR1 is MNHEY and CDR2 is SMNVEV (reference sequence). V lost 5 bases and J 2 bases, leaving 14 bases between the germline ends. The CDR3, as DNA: TGTGCCAGCAGTAAGGCAGGGACGAACACAGATACGCAGTATTTT. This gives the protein CASSKAGTNTDTQYF.

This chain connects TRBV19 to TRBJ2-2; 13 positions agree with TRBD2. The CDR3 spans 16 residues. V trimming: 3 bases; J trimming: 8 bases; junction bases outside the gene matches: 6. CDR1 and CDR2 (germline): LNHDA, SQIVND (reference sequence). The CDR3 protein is CASSMRLAGGGGELFF. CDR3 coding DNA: TGTGCCAGTAGTATGCGACTAGCGGGAGGCGGGGGGGAGCTGTTTTTT.

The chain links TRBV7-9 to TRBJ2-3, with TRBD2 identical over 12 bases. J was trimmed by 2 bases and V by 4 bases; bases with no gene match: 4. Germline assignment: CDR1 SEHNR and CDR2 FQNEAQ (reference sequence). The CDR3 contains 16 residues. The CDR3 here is CASSYGLAGITDTQYF. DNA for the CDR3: TGTGCCAGCAGCTACGGACTAGCGGGGATCACAGATACGCAGTATTTT.

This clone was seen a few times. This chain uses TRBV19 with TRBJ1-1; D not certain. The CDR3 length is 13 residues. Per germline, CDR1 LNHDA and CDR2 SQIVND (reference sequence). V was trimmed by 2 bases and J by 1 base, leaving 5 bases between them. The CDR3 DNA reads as TGTGCCAGTAGTATATGGACGAACACTGAAGCTTTCTTT. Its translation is CASSIWTNTEAFF.

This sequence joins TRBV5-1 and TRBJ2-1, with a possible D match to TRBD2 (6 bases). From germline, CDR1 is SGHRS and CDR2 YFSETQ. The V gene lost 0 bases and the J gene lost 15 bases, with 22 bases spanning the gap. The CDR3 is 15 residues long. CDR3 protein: CASSLGSGYAGFPFF. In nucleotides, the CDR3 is TGCGCCAGCAGCTTGGGGTCGGGATACGCGGGGTTCCCGTTCTTC. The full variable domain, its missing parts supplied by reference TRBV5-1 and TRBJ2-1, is KAGVTQTPRYLIKTRGQQVTLSCSPISGHRSVSWYQQTPGQGLQFLFEYFSETQRNKGNFPGRFSGRQFSNSRSEMNVSTLELGDSALYLCASSLGSGYAGFPFFGPGTRLTVL.

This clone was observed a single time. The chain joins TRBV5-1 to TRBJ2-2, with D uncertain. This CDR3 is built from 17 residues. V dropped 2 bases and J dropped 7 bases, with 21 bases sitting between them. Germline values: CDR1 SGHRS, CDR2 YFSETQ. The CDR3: CASSLQHRPTRDGELFF. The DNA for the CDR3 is TGCGCCAGCAGCTTACAACATAGACCTACCCGAGACGGGGAGCTGTTTTTT.

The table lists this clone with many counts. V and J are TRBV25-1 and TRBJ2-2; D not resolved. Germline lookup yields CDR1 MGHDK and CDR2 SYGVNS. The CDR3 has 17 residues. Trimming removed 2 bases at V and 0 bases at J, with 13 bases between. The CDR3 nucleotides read TGTGCCAGCAGTGAAGGGGTGGCGGAATCGAACACCGGGGAGCTGTTTTTT. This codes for CASSEGVAESNTGELFF. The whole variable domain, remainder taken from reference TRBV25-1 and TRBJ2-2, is EADIYQTPRYLVIGTGKKITLECSQTMGHDKMYWYQQDPGMELHLIHYSYGVNSTEKGDLSSESTVSRIRTEHFPLTLESARPSHTSQYLCASSEGVAESNTGELFFGEGSRLTVL.